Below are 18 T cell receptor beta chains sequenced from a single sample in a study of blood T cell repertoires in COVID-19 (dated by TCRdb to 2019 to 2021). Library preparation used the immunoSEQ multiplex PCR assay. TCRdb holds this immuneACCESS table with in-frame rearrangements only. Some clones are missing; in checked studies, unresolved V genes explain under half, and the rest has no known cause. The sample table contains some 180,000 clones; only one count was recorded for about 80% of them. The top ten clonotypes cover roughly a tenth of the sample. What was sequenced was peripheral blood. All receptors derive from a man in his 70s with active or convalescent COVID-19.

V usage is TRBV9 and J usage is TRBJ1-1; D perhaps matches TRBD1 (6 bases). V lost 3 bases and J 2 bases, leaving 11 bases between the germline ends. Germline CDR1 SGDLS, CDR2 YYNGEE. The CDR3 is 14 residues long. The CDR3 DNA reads TGTGCCAGCAGCGCTCGGACAGCCAACACTGAAGCTTTCTTT. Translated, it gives CASSARTANTEAFF.

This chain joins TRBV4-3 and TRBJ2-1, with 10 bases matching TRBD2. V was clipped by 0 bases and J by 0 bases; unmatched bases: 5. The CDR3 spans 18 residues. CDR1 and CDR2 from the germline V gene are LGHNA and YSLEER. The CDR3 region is CASSQESGRAVSYNEQFF. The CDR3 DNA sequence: TGCGCCAGCAGCCAAGAGAGCGGGAGGGCCGTCTCCTACAATGAGCAGTTCTTC.

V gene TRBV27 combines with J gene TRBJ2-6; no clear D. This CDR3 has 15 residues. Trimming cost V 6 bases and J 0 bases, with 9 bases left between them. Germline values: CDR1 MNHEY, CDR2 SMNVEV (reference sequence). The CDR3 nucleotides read TGTGCCAGCAGCCCCTGGAGCTCTGGGGCCAACGTCCTGACTTTC. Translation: CASSPWSSGANVLTF.

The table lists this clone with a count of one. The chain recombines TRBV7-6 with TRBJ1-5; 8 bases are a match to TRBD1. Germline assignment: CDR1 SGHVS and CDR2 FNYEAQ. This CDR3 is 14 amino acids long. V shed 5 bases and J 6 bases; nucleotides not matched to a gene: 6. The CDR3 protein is CASSLQGGSQPQHF. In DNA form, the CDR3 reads TGTGCCAGCAGCCTACAGGGGGGTAGTCAGCCCCAGCATTTT.

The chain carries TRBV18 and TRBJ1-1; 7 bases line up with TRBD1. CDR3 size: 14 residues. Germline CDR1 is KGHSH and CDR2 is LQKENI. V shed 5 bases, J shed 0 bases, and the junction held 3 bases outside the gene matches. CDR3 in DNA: TGTGCCAGCTCAAGACAGGGTGTGAACACTGAAGCTTTCTTT. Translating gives CASSRQGVNTEAFF.

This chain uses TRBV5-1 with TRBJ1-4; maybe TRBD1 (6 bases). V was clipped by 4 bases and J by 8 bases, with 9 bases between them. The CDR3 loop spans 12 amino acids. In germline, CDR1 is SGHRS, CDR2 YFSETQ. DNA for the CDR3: TGCGCCAGCAGCCAGGGGCGGGAAAAACTGTTTTTT. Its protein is CASSQGREKLFF.

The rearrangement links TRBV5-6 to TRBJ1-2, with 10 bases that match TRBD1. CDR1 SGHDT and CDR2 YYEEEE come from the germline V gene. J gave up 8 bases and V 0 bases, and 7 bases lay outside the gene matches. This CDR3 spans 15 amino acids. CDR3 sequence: CASSLGQGARWGYTF. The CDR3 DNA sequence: TGTGCCAGCAGCTTGGGACAGGGGGCGCGATGGGGCTACACCTTC.

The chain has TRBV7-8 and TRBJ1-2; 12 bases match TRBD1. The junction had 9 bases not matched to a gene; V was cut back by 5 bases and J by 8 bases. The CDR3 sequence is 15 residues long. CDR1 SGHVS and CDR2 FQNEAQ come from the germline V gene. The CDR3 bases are TGTGCCAGCAGCCCCGGGACAGGGGGCGCGTCCGGCTACACCTTC. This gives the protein CASSPGTGGASGYTF.

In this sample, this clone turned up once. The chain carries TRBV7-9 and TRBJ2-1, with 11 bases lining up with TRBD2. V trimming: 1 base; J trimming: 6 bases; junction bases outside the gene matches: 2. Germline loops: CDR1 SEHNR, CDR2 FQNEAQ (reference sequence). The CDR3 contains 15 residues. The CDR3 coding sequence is TGTGCCAGCAGCTTAGGGACTAGCGGGTCCAATGAGCAGTTCTTC. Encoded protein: CASSLGTSGSNEQFF.

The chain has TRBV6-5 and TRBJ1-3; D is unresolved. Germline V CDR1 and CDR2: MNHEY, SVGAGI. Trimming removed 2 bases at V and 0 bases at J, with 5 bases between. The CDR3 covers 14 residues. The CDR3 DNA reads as TGTGCCAGCAGTTACACCTACTCTGGAAACACCATATATTTT. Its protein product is CASSYTYSGNTIYF.

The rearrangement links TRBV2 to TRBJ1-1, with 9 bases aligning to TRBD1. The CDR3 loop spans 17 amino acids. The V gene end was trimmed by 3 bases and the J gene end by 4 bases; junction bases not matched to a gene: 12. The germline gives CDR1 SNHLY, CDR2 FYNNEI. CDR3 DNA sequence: TGTGCCAGCAGTGACGGGACAGGGACCCTTAAGGGCACTGAAGCTTTCTTT. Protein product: CASSDGTGTLKGTEAFF.

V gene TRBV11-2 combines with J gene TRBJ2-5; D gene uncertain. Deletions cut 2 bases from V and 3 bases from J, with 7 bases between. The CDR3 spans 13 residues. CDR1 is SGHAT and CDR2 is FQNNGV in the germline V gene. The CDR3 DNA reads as TGTGCCAGCAGCTTAATAAGAGAAGAGACCCAGTACTTC. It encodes CASSLIREETQYF.

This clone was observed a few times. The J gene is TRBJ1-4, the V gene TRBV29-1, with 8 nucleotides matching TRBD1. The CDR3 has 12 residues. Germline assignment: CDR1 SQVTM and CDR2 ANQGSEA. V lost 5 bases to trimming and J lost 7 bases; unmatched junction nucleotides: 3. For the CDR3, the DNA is TGCAGCGTTTCAGGGGGCTCTGAAAAACTGTTTTTT. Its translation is CSVSGGSEKLFF.

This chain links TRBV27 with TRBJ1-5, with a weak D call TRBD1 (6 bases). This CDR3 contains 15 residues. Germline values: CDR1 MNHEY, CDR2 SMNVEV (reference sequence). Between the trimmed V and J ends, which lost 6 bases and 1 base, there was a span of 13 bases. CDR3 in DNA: TGTGCCAGCAGATCAACAGGGCCCAGCAATCAGCCCCAGCATTTT. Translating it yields CASRSTGPSNQPQHF.

CDR3 sequence (DNA): TGTGCCAGCTCACCACCGAGGGCCCCTGAGCAGTTCTTC. It specifies CASSPPRAPEQFF. V and J are TRBV18 and TRBJ2-1; tentatively, D is TRBD2 (5 bases). Germline-derived CDR1 and CDR2 are KGHSH and LQKENI. The V gene lost 0 bases and the J gene lost 9 bases, with 9 bases spanning the gap. The CDR3 runs 13 residues. The entire variable domain, with the rest obtained from reference TRBV18 and TRBJ2-1, is as follows: NAGVMQNPRHLVRRRGQEARLRCSPMKGHSHVYWYRQLPEEGLKFMVYLQKENIIDESGMPKERFSAEFPKEGPSILRIQQVVRGDSAAYFCASSPPRAPEQFFGPGTRLTVL.

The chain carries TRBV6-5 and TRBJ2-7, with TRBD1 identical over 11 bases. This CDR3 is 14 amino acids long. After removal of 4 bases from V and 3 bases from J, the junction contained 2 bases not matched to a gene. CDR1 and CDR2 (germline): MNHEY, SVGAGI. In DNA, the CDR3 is TGTGCCAGCAGTTGGACAGGGGGCGGCTACGAGCAGTACTTC. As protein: CASSWTGGGYEQYF.

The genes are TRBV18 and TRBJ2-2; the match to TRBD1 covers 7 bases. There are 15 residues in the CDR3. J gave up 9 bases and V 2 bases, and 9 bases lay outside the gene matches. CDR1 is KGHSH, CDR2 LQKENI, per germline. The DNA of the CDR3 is TGTGCCAGCTCACCATCCGACAGGGTGGTCAGGGAGCTGTTTTTT. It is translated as CASSPSDRVVRELFF.

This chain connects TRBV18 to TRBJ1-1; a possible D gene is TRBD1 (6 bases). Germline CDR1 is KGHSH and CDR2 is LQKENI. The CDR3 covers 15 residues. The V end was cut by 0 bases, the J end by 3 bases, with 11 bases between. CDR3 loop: CASSPPQGMDTEAFF. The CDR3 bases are TGTGCCAGCTCACCACCGCAGGGGATGGACACTGAAGCTTTCTTT.